This record covers a single T cell receptor (beta chain). These data come from a study of PD-L1 blockade in urothelial cancer. For the study at large: Of approximately 30 patients, around 26 were males with bladder-origin urothelial cancer. Blood samples contained a median about 150,000 T cells.

Indicated time point: peripheral blood 6 weeks after treatment start. Pretreatment and on-treatment blood mononuclear cell samples were taken, totaling between 1 and 8 time points per patient. A spike-in of synthetic TCR analog templates was added to each PCR. Profiled with immunoSEQ multiplex PCR; TCRdb holds only in-frame clones, not every one. The table lists tens of thousands of clones, 86% of them singletons. CDR3 length: 16 amino acids. CDR1 and CDR2 from the germline V gene are SGHRS and YFSETQ. The V and J ends lost 4 bases and 6 bases, in that order; junction bases with no gene match: 10. The clonotype was recovered from a man between 60 and 70 years old with urothelial cancer. This chain uses TRBV5-1 with TRBJ1-2; the match to TRBD1 covers 12 bases. The source material was PBMCs, sampled around atezolizumab (anti-PD-L1) treatment. The CDR3: CASSLGTGTGGDGYTF. In DNA, the CDR3 is TGCGCCAGCAGCCTTGGTACAGGGACAGGGGGCGATGGCTACACCTTC.